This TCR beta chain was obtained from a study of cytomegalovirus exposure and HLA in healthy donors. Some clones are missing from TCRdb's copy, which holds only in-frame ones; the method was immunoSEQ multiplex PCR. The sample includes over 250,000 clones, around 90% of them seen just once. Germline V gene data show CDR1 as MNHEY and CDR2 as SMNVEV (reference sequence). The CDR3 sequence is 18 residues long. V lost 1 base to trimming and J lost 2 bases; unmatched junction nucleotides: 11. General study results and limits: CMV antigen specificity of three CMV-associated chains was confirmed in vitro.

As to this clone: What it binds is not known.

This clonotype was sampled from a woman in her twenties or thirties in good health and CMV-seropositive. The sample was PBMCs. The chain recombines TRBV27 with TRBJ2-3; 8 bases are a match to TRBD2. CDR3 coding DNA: TGTGCCAGCAGTTTATGGTCCAGGGCGGGGGGACTCACAGATACGCAGTATTTT. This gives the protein CASSLWSRAGGLTDTQYF.